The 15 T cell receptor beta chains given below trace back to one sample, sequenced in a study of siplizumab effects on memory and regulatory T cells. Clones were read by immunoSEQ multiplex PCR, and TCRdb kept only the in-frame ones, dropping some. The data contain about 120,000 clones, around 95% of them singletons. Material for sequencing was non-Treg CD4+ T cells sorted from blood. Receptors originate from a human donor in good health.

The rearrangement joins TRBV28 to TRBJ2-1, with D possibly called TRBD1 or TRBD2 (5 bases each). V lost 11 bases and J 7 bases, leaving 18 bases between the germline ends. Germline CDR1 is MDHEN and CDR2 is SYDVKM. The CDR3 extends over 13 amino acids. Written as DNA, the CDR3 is TGTGCCGCGTGGGGGTCCCTTACAAATGAGCAGTTCTTC. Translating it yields CAAWGSLTNEQFF.

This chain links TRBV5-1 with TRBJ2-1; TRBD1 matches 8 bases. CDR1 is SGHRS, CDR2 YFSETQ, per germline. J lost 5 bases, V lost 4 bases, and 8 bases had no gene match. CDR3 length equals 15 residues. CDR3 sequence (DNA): TGCGCCAGCAGCCCTGGTGGACAGGGAAACAATGAGCAGTTCTTC. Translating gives CASSPGGQGNNEQFF.

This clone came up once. CDR3 loop: CASSSQGGITEAFF. CDR3 nucleotide sequence: TGTGCCAGCTCATCTCAGGGTGGGATCACTGAAGCTTTCTTT. The chain couples TRBV18 to TRBJ1-1; possible D gene TRBD1, 5 bases. From germline, CDR1 is KGHSH and CDR2 LQKENI. Trimming left V 5 bases short and J 4 bases short, with 14 bases between. The CDR3 totals 14 residues.

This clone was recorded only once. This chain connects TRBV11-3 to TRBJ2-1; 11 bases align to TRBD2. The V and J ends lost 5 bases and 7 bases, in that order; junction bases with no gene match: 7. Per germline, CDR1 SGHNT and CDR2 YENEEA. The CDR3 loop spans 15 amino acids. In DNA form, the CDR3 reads TGTGCCAGCAGCGCGCCTAGCGGGGGGAGGAATGAGCAGTTCTTC. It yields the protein CASSAPSGGRNEQFF.

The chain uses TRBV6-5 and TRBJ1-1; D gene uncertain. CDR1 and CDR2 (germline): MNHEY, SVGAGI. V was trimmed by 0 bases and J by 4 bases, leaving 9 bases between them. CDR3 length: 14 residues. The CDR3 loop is CASSYSQAGTEAFF. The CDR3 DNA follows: TGTGCCAGCAGTTACTCGCAGGCCGGCACTGAAGCTTTCTTT.

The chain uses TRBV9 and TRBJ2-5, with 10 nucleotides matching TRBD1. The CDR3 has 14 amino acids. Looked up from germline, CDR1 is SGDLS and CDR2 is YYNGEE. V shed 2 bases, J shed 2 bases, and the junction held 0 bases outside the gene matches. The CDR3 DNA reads TGTGCCAGCAGCGTGGGACAGGGGCAAGAGACCCAGTACTTC. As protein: CASSVGQGQETQYF.

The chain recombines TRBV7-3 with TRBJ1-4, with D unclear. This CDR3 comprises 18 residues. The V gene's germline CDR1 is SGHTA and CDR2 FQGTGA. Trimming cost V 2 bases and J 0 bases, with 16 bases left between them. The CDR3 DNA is TGTGCCAGCAGCTTACGTCCAGGTATGGTACCAACTAATGAAAAACTGTTTTTT. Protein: CASSLRPGMVPTNEKLFF.

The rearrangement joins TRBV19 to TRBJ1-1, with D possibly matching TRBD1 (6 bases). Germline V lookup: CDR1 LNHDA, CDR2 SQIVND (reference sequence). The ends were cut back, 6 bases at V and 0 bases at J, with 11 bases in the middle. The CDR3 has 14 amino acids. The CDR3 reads CASSPGQLNTEAFF. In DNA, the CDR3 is TGTGCCAGTAGCCCTGGACAGCTGAACACTGAAGCTTTCTTT.

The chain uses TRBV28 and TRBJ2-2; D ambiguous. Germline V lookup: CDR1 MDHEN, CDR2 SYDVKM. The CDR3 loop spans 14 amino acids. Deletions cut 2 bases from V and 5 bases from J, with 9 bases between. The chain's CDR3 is CASSLRAGTGELFF. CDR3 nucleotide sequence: TGTGCCAGCAGTTTAAGGGCTGGAACCGGGGAGCTGTTTTTT. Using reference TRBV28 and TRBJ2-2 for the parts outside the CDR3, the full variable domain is DVKVTQSSRYLVKRTGEKVFLECVQDMDHENMFWYRQDPGLGLRLIYFSYDVKMKEKGDIPEGYSVSREKKERFSLILESASTNQTSMYLCASSLRAGTGELFFGEGSRLTVL.

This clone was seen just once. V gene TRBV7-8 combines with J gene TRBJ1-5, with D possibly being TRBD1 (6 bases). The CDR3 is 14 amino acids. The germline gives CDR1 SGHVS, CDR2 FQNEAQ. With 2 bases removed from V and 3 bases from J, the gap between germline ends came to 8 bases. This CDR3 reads CASSLQGLNQPQHF. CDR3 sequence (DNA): TGTGCCAGCAGCTTACAGGGGCTCAATCAGCCCCAGCATTTT.

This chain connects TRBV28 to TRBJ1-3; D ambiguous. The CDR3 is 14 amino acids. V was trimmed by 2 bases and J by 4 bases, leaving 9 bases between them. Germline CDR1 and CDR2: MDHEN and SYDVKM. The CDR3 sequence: CASSLATIGNTIYF. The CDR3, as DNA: TGTGCCAGCAGTTTAGCTACTATCGGAAACACCATATATTTT.

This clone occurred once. The CDR3 here is CASSSGTGGPYSGNTIYF. CDR3 nucleotides: TGTGCCAGCAGCTCCGGGACAGGGGGCCCCTACTCTGGAAACACCATATATTTT. The chain recombines TRBV7-2 with TRBJ1-3, with 12 nucleotides matching TRBD1. Germline V gene data show CDR1 as SGHTA and CDR2 as FQGNSA. V shed 4 bases and J 0 bases; nucleotides not matched to a gene: 7. The CDR3 totals 18 residues.

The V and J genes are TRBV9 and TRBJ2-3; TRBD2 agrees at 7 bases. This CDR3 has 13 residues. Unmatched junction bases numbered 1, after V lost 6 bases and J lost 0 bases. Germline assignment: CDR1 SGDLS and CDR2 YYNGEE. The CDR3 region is CASTRGSTDTQYF. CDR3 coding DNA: TGTGCCAGCACGCGGGGGAGCACAGATACGCAGTATTTT.

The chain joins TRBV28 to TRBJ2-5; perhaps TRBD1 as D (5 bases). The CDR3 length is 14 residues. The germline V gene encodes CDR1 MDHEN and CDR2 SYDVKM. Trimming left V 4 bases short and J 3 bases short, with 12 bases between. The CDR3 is CASSSWTSEETQYF. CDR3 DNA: TGTGCCAGCAGTTCCTGGACAAGCGAAGAGACCCAGTACTTC. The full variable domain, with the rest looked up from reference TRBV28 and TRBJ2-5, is DVKVTQSSRYLVKRTGEKVFLECVQDMDHENMFWYRQDPGLGLRLIYFSYDVKMKEKGDIPEGYSVSREKKERFSLILESASTNQTSMYLCASSSWTSEETQYFGPGTRLLVL.

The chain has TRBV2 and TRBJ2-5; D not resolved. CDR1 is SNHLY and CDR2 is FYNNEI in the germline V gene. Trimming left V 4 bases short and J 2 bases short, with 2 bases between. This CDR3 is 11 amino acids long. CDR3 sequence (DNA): TGTGCCAGCAGTGGACAAGAGACCCAGTACTTC. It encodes CASSGQETQYF.